This entry lists 18 T cell receptor beta chains sequenced from one sample in a study of control samples from healthy donors and cancer patients. Clones were read by immunoSEQ multiplex PCR, and TCRdb kept only the in-frame ones, dropping some. This repertoire shows over 150,000 clones, 80% to 95% found once; its top ten account for 2% to 2.5%. Material for sequencing was blood. These receptors originate from a woman between 35 and 50 years old in good health.

V and J are TRBV5-6 and TRBJ2-1, with 8 bases that match TRBD1. Losses at the gene ends were 4 bases for V and 8 bases for J; bases not matched to a gene: 11. Germline CDR1 and CDR2: SGHDT and YYEEEE. The CDR3 length is 15 residues. For the CDR3, the DNA is TGTGCCAGCAGCCCCGCAGGGGGCAATCACCATGAGCAGTTCTTC. Translated: CASSPAGGNHHEQFF.

The chain has TRBV18 and TRBJ1-1; 8 positions agree with TRBD1. CDR3 length: 15 residues. V was pared by 3 bases and J by 4 bases, with 7 bases of the junction left unmatched. The germline V gene has CDR1 KGHSH and CDR2 LQKENI. In nucleotides, the CDR3 is TGTGCCAGCTCACCCAGGACAGGGCGGGTCACTGAAGCTTTCTTT. This sequence encodes CASSPRTGRVTEAFF.

The V and J genes are TRBV10-1 and TRBJ2-5; no clear D. The CDR3 runs 13 residues. With 3 bases removed from V and 8 bases from J, the gap between germline ends came to 13 bases. Germline V gene data show CDR1 as WNHNN and CDR2 as SYGVQD (reference sequence). CDR3 in DNA: TGCGCCAGCAGTGAAGGTTTCGGATCTACCCAGTACTTC. Amino acids: CASSEGFGSTQYF.

The V gene is TRBV12-5, the J gene TRBJ1-1, with TRBD1 identical over 7 bases. Germline V gene data show CDR1 as LGHNT and CDR2 as FRNRAP. There are 15 residues in the CDR3. V was pared by 1 base and J by 2 bases, with 4 bases of the junction left unmatched. CDR3 nucleotide sequence: TGTGCTAGTGGTTTGGGAACAGGGGATAACACTGAAGCTTTCTTT. It yields the protein CASGLGTGDNTEAFF.

V usage is TRBV6-5 and J usage is TRBJ1-6; D is uncertain. Germline lookup yields CDR1 MNHEY and CDR2 SVGAGI. This CDR3 comprises 15 residues. With 8 bases removed from V and 7 bases from J, the gap between germline ends came to 18 bases. Written as DNA, the CDR3 is TGTGCCAGCTTACCGGGGAGAGCGACCAATTCACCCCTCCACTTT. Amino acids: CASLPGRATNSPLHF.

CDR3 loop: CASSPSGAQGLHYGYTF. In DNA, the CDR3 is TGTGCCAGCAGCCCATCGGGGGCACAGGGGCTCCACTATGGCTACACCTTC. This chain connects TRBV3-1 (or the pseudogene TRBV3-2) to TRBJ1-2; 7 nucleotides align to TRBD1. The CDR3 runs to 17 residues. Trimming removed 4 bases from V and 3 bases from J; junction bases left unmatched: 14. The germline V gene has CDR1 LGHDT and CDR2 YNNKEL (reference sequence).

The chain carries TRBV25-1 and TRBJ2-2, with a possible D match to TRBD2 (5 bases). V gave up 8 bases and J gave up 3 bases, with 16 bases separating them. The CDR3 consists of 15 residues. Germline V gene sequence: CDR1 MGHDK, CDR2 SYGVNS. DNA for the CDR3: TGTGCCAGCGCCCCGGTCACTAGTCACACCGGGGAGCTGTTTTTT. Its protein product is CASAPVTSHTGELFF.

This chain uses TRBV11-2 with TRBJ2-7, with 10 bases lining up with TRBD1. The CDR3 spans 13 residues. V gave up 8 bases and J gave up 0 bases; unmatched junction bases: 1. Germline V lookup: CDR1 SGHAT, CDR2 FQNNGV. The CDR3 region has the DNA TGTGCCAGCGGACAGGGGGTCTCCTACGAGCAGTACTTC. Translated: CASGQGVSYEQYF.

The chain has TRBV6-5 and TRBJ1-3; unclear D gene. Trimming shortened V by 7 bases and J by 3 bases, and 1 base separated the two germline ends. Germline CDR1 is MNHEY and CDR2 is SVGAGI. This CDR3 has 10 amino acids. The CDR3 reads CASNGNTIYF. The CDR3 DNA sequence: TGTGCCAGCAATGGAAACACCATATATTTT.

The J gene is TRBJ1-2, the V gene TRBV9; D unclear. Trimming shortened V by 2 bases and J by 5 bases, and 7 bases separated the two germline ends. Germline V gene data show CDR1 as SGDLS and CDR2 as YYNGEE. CDR3 length equals 12 residues. The CDR3 loop reads CASSVGSYGYTF. CDR3 DNA sequence: TGTGCCAGCAGCGTCGGAAGTTATGGCTACACCTTC.

This sequence joins TRBV5-1 and TRBJ1-3; TRBD1 might be the D (6 bases). V was pared by 4 bases and J by 4 bases, with 12 bases between. Germline CDR1 reads SGHRS; CDR2 reads YFSETQ. The CDR3 has 14 amino acids. The CDR3 protein is CASSGPDSGNTIYF. The CDR3 bases are TGCGCCAGCAGCGGACCGGACAGCGGAAACACCATATATTTT.

V is TRBV6-2 or TRBV6-3 and J is TRBJ1-1, with 7 nucleotides matching TRBD1. Germline lookup yields CDR1 MNHEY and CDR2 SVGEGT. The ends lost 5 bases at V and 4 bases at J; junction bases unmatched: 13. The CDR3 spans 16 residues. The CDR3 DNA reads as TGTGCCAGCAGTCCAACTCTGAACAGGGGTGTCACTGAAGCTTTCTTT. Protein product: CASSPTLNRGVTEAFF.

The V call is TRBV3-1 (or the pseudogene TRBV3-2), the J call TRBJ2-6, with D possibly TRBD1 on 6 matching bases. The CDR3 has 16 amino acids. V gave up 8 bases and J gave up 0 bases, with 14 bases separating them. The germline V gene encodes CDR1 LGHDT and CDR2 YNNKEL (reference sequence). CDR3 region: CASRDRSRSGANVLTF. The DNA for the CDR3 is TGTGCCAGCCGAGACAGGAGCCGCTCTGGGGCCAACGTCCTGACTTTC.

This chain connects TRBV19 to TRBJ1-6; tentatively, D is TRBD1 (6 bases). The length of the CDR3 is 17 residues. Per germline, CDR1 LNHDA and CDR2 SQIVND (reference sequence). The V and J ends lost 3 bases and 3 bases respectively, with 15 bases between them. CDR3 residues: CASSIGAWTDYNSPLHF. CDR3 sequence (DNA): TGTGCCAGTAGTATTGGGGCCTGGACAGACTATAATTCACCCCTCCACTTT.

The chain combines TRBV7-9 with TRBJ2-1; D is uncertain. V was pared by 3 bases and J by 6 bases, with 15 bases between. The germline gives CDR1 SEHNR, CDR2 FQNEAQ (reference sequence). The CDR3 spans 15 residues. CDR3 sequence: CASSFPRNLINEQFF. CDR3 in DNA: TGTGCCAGCAGCTTTCCCAGAAATTTAATCAATGAGCAGTTCTTC.

The V gene is TRBV7-9, the J gene TRBJ1-5; 8 positions agree with TRBD1. Germline loops: CDR1 SEHNR, CDR2 FQNEAQ (reference sequence). The J segment lost 2 bases and the V segment lost 5 bases, leaving 2 bases of the junction unmatched. The length of the CDR3 is 14 residues. The DNA of the CDR3 is TGTGCCAGCAGCCCGACAGGGGGCAATCAGCCCCAGCATTTT. Amino acid sequence: CASSPTGGNQPQHF.

This chain connects TRBV2 to TRBJ1-3; D unresolved. The ends were cut back, 4 bases at V and 1 base at J, with 14 bases in the middle. Germline values: CDR1 SNHLY, CDR2 FYNNEI. CDR3 length: 16 amino acids. In nucleotides, the CDR3 is TGTGCCAGCAGTGTTGAGGGTTTACTGTCTGGAAACACCATATATTTT. Its translation is CASSVEGLLSGNTIYF.

The genes are TRBV18 and TRBJ1-6, with D perhaps TRBD1 (5 bases). The CDR3 has 15 residues. The germline V and J ends were trimmed by 5 bases and 8 bases, with 16 bases remaining between them. Germline CDR1 KGHSH, CDR2 LQKENI. The CDR3 DNA sequence: TGTGCCAGCTCAACCTGGAGGGGTGAAGATTCACCCCTCCACTTT. It translates to CASSTWRGEDSPLHF.